These 5 T cell receptor beta chains originate from one sample sequenced in a study of T cell responses to AZD1222 COVID-19 vaccine. Assay used: immunoSEQ multiplex PCR; TCRdb lists only in-frame clones, some missing. The repertoire consists of 90,000 to 150,000 clones, with about 90% occurring once and the leading ten covering roughly 5%. The source was peripheral blood, collected on day 0 of AZD1222 vaccination. The receptors stem from an adult in good health.

The CDR3 loop reads CASSLERQSTEAFF. As DNA, the CDR3 is TGTGCCAGCAGCTTGGAACGGCAGAGCACTGAAGCTTTCTTT. The chain links TRBV11-2 to TRBJ1-1; D is ambiguous. The CDR3 spans 14 residues. CDR1 is SGHAT and CDR2 is FQNNGV in the germline V gene. V was shortened by 3 bases and J by 4 bases, with 12 bases between the two germline ends.

This chain uses TRBV11-2 with TRBJ2-6; no clear D gene. Germline V gene sequence: CDR1 SGHAT, CDR2 FQNNGV. Trimming cost V 0 bases and J 4 bases, with 7 bases left between them. The CDR3 sequence is 15 residues long. In DNA form, the CDR3 reads TGTGCCAGCAGCTTAGATCACGGGGGGGCCAACGTCCTGACTTTC. Amino acids: CASSLDHGGANVLTF.

The chain is built from TRBV11-2 and TRBJ2-7; 9 bases agree with TRBD1. The CDR3 has 14 amino acids. V was pared by 5 bases and J by 7 bases, with 9 bases of the junction left unmatched. Germline CDR1 and CDR2: SGHAT and FQNNGV. The DNA of the CDR3 is TGTGCCAGCAGCGTAGGACAGGGGCGGCCAGAGCAGTACTTC. It codes for CASSVGQGRPEQYF.

The chain uses TRBV28 and TRBJ1-3; a possible D gene is TRBD1 (6 bases). In germline, CDR1 is MDHEN, CDR2 SYDVKM. V lost 6 bases, J lost 0 bases, and 12 bases lay in between. The CDR3 runs to 15 residues. This CDR3 reads CASSSGHSSGNTIYF. The CDR3 DNA sequence: TGTGCCAGCAGCTCGGGACACAGCTCTGGAAACACCATATATTTT.

The rearrangement uses TRBV20-1 and TRBJ1-1; tentative D call: TRBD1 (5 bases). Per the germline V gene, CDR1 is DFQATT and CDR2 is SNEGSKA (reference sequence). The CDR3 consists of 11 residues. Trimming removed 1 base from V and 11 bases from J, with 11 bases in between. CDR3 protein: CSARVGDSAFF. CDR3 bases: TGCAGTGCTAGAGTGGGGGACTCGGCTTTCTTT.